Detailed here is one T cell receptor beta chain. What it binds is unknown. These data belong to a study of OX40 agonist ivuxolimab in advanced cancers. Study results and caveats: Certain nonresponders likewise exhibited a low normalized T-cell clonal expansion. Those patients achieving a partial response at 0.1-3.0 mg/kg showed among the lowest clonal expansion.

Sequenced by immunoSEQ multiplex PCR; TCRdb stores in-frame clones only, minus some. Of 45,000 to 65,000 clones in the sample, 65% to 80% were seen once. Autoimmune disease history or systemic immunosuppression led to patient exclusion. CDR1 and CDR2 from the germline V gene are SGHTA and FQGNSA. V gave up 1 base and J gave up 2 bases; unmatched junction bases: 3. The CDR3 runs 16 residues. This clonotype originated in an adult with an advanced solid tumor such as melanoma, head and neck, liver or kidney cancer. The rearrangement joins TRBV7-2 to TRBJ2-5, with 11 bases identical to TRBD2. Here the sequenced sample was CD4+ or CD8+ T cells sorted from blood, taken in a trial of the OX40 agonist ivuxolimab. The DNA for the CDR3 is TGTGCCAGCAGCTTAGGACTAGCGGGACCACAAGAGACCCAGTACTTC. It specifies CASSLGLAGPQETQYF.